What follows are 16 T cell receptor beta chains derived from one specimen sequenced in a study of T cells in Graves' hyperthyroidism and ophthalmopathy. Using RNA transcripts as the source, TCR beta CDR3 regions were amplified. The HTBI primer set drove a first-round RT-PCR of the TCR CDR3. TCRdb reanalysed the multiplex PCR reads using MiXCR and keeps one entry per CDR3 protein. This sample has 150,000 to 200,000 distinct CDR3 sequences, with about 9.4% found just once. Sequenced input: blood. These receptors were collected from a woman younger than 35 with Graves' hyperthyroidism that later progressed to Graves' ophthalmopathy.

This clonotype was recorded many times. The J gene is TRBJ1-1, the V gene TRBV20-1; a weak D match, TRBD1 (5 bases). This CDR3 contains 14 residues. Deletions cut 1 base from V and 1 base from J, with 10 bases between. Per germline, CDR1 DFQATT and CDR2 SNEGSKA (reference sequence). The CDR3 DNA reads TGCAGTGCTAGAGTTGGGGCTACGAACACTGAAGCTTTCTTT. This sequence encodes CSARVGATNTEAFF.

This clonotype was counted ten times or more. This chain links TRBV7-3 with TRBJ2-1; the D gene is possibly TRBD2 (5 bases). Germline V lookup: CDR1 SGHTA, CDR2 FQGTGA. This CDR3 has 16 residues. Deletions cut 1 base from V and 6 bases from J, with 16 bases between. Written as DNA, the CDR3 is TGTGCCAGCAGCTTAATGCCCGGGGAAAAGGGCAATGAGCAGTTCTTC. This encodes CASSLMPGEKGNEQFF.

This clonotype was observed at least ten times. This chain links TRBV28 with TRBJ2-7, with no clear D. V was clipped by 6 bases and J by 3 bases, with 9 bases between them. This CDR3 has 12 amino acids. CDR1 and CDR2 from the germline V gene are MDHEN and SYDVKM. The CDR3 region is CASSPPNYEQYF. CDR3 sequence (DNA): TGTGCCAGCAGCCCACCAAACTACGAGCAGTACTTC.

Ten or more counts support this clonotype. CDR3 DNA: TGTGCCAGCAATGGTAGTGAGCGCCGGGGTACGCAGTATTTT. This codes for CASNGSERRGTQYF. The V call is TRBV2, the J call TRBJ2-3; maybe TRBD2 (5 bases). The CDR3 extends over 14 amino acids. CDR1 SNHLY and CDR2 FYNNEI come from the germline V gene. Trimming removed 7 bases from V and 8 bases from J, with 19 bases in between.

As concerns this clonotype: A junction boundary mismatches the germline segment, possibly from a read error. The chain recombines TRBV19 with TRBJ1-5, with D perhaps matching TRBD1 (5 bases). This CDR3 has 19 amino acids. Germline CDR1 is LNHDA and CDR2 is SQIVND (reference sequence). The CDR3: CASSQWSPGLKYSNKPQHF. In DNA form, the CDR3 reads TGTGCCAGTAGCCAATGGTCCCCGGGACTTAAATATAGCAATAAGCCCCAGCATTTT.

This clonotype was counted at least ten times. The chain joins TRBV2 to TRBJ2-3; 8 bases are shared with TRBD2. This CDR3 has 15 amino acids. Germline assignment: CDR1 SNHLY and CDR2 FYNNEI. V shed 8 bases, J shed 5 bases, and the junction held 12 bases outside the gene matches. DNA of the CDR3: TGTGCCAGCCAGACTAGCGTCTTGGCGGGAGATACGCAGTATTTT. Protein: CASQTSVLAGDTQYF.

This clonotype was seen at least ten times. The rearrangement links TRBV9 to TRBJ1-5; unclear D gene. The CDR3 consists of 15 residues. Germline V gene data show CDR1 as SGDLS and CDR2 as YYNGEE. The V and J ends lost 0 bases and 2 bases respectively, with 9 bases between them. The CDR3 DNA sequence: TGTGCCAGCAGCGTAGGGCATGGAGGCAATCAGCCCCAGCATTTT. As protein: CASSVGHGGNQPQHF. The whole variable domain, remainder taken from reference TRBV9 and TRBJ1-5, is DSGVTQTPKHLITATGQRVTLRCSPRSGDLSVYWYQQSLDQGLQFLIQYYNGEERAKGNILERFSAQQFPDLHSELNLSSLELGDSALYFCASSVGHGGNQPQHFGDGTRLSIL.

At least ten counts were recorded for this clonotype. The rearrangement links TRBV18 to TRBJ1-1, with unresolved D. The CDR3 is made up of 16 amino acids. Deletions cut 5 bases from V and 0 bases from J, with 16 bases between. Germline CDR1 KGHSH, CDR2 LQKENI. The DNA for the CDR3 is TGTGCCAGCTCAATGGCGAGGGCTTTAATGAACACTGAAGCTTTCTTT. Translated, it gives CASSMARALMNTEAFF.

J is TRBJ2-1 and V is TRBV28; D is undetermined. This CDR3 contains 13 residues. Germline loops: CDR1 MDHEN, CDR2 SYDVKM. Trimming shortened V by 6 bases and J by 4 bases, and 10 bases separated the two germline ends. The CDR3 DNA follows: TGTGCCAGCAGCCCGTTGGATTACAATGAGCAGTTCTTC. As protein: CASSPLDYNEQFF. The full variable domain, with the rest looked up from reference TRBV28 and TRBJ2-1, is DVKVTQSSRYLVKRTGEKVFLECVQDMDHENMFWYRQDPGLGLRLIYFSYDVKMKEKGDIPEGYSVSREKKERFSLILESASTNQTSMYLCASSPLDYNEQFFGPGTRLTVL.

This clonotype was found a few times. The chain recombines TRBV19 with TRBJ2-7; 9 nucleotides align to TRBD1. The CDR3 has 16 amino acids. The germline gives CDR1 LNHDA, CDR2 SQIVND (reference sequence). V gave up 3 bases and J gave up 4 bases; unmatched junction bases: 10. The CDR3 nucleotides read TGTGCCAGTAGTATTCTCGGGACAGGGAACGAGTACGAGCAGTACTTC. It specifies CASSILGTGNEYEQYF.

This clonotype was observed a handful of times. This sequence joins TRBV18 and TRBJ1-6, with 7 positions matching TRBD1. In germline, CDR1 is KGHSH, CDR2 LQKENI. After removal of 1 base from V and 7 bases from J, the junction contained 4 bases not matched to a gene. This CDR3 has 15 amino acids. The CDR3 sequence: CASSPQTGPNSPLHF. Written as DNA, the CDR3 is TGTGCCAGCTCACCACAGACAGGGCCGAATTCACCCCTCCACTTT.

This clonotype was counted many times. V and J are TRBV30 and TRBJ1-5, with 7 bases aligning to TRBD1. This CDR3 comprises 14 residues. After removal of 2 bases from V and 2 bases from J, the junction contained 3 bases not matched to a gene. Germline-derived CDR1 and CDR2 are GTSNPN and SVGIG (reference sequence). The CDR3 nucleotides read TGTGCCTGGAGTCTAGGACAGGGCAATCAGCCCCAGCATTTT. This translates into CAWSLGQGNQPQHF.

The rearrangement joins TRBV4-1 to TRBJ1-1; D is unclear. CDR1 MGHRA and CDR2 YSYEKL come from the germline V gene. V was shortened by 1 base and J by 2 bases, with 11 bases between the two germline ends. This CDR3 comprises 15 residues. The CDR3 DNA reads TGCGCCAGCAGCCAAGGGCCTAGCGTAAACACTGAAGCTTTCTTT. Its protein is CASSQGPSVNTEAFF.

This clonotype occurred a few times. The chain employs TRBV9 and TRBJ2-1, with TRBD2 identical over 7 bases. Germline V gene data show CDR1 as SGDLS and CDR2 as YYNGEE. V was clipped by 0 bases and J by 9 bases; unmatched bases: 9. The CDR3 loop spans 15 amino acids. As DNA, the CDR3 is TGTGCCAGCAGCGTAGTACGGGGAGGGGCCATTGAGCAGTTCTTC. Protein: CASSVVRGGAIEQFF.

This clonotype was seen at least ten times. This rearrangement joins TRBV28 to TRBJ1-5, with 7 bases matching TRBD1. V lost 3 bases to trimming and J lost 2 bases; unmatched junction nucleotides: 7. The germline V gene has CDR1 MDHEN and CDR2 SYDVKM. The CDR3 is 16 amino acids. The CDR3 region is CASSFRNRGGNQPQHF. CDR3 DNA sequence: TGTGCCAGCAGTTTTCGAAACAGGGGCGGCAATCAGCCCCAGCATTTT.

This clonotype was counted many times. This chain uses TRBV6-4 with TRBJ2-2; a possible D gene is TRBD2 (6 bases). The V end was cut by 4 bases, the J end by 6 bases, with 12 bases between. Germline CDR1 is MRHNA and CDR2 is SNTAGT. The CDR3 totals 14 residues. The CDR3 sequence is CASSGGTGAGELFF. DNA of the CDR3: TGTGCCAGCAGTGGCGGGACGGGCGCCGGGGAGCTGTTTTTT.